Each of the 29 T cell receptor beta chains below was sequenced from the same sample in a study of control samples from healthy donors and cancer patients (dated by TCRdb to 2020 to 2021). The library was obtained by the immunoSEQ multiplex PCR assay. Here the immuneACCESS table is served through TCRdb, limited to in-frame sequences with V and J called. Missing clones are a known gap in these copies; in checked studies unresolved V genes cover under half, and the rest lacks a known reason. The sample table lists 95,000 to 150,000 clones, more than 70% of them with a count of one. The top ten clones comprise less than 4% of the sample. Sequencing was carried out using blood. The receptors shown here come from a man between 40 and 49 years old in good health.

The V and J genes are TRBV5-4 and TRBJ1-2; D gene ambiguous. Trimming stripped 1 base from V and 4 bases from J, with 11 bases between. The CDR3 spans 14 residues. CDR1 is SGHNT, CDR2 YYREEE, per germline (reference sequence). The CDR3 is CASSLQQTVYGYTF. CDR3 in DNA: TGTGCCAGCAGCTTGCAACAGACCGTCTATGGCTACACCTTC.

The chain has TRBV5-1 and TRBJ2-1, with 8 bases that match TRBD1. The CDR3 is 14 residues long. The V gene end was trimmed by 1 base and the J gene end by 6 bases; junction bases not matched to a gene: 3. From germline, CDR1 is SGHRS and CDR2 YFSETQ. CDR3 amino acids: CASSLQGAGNEQFF. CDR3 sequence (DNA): TGCGCCAGCAGCTTGCAGGGGGCGGGCAATGAGCAGTTCTTC.

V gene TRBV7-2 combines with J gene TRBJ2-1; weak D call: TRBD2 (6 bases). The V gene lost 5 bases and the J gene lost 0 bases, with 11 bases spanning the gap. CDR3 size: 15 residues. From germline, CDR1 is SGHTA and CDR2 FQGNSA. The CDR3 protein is CASSTTRSSYNEQFF. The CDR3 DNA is TGTGCCAGCAGCACGACTAGGAGCTCCTACAATGAGCAGTTCTTC.

The CDR3 coding sequence is TGTGCCAGCAGTGAAGGAAGACTTACAACTAATGAAAAACTGTTTTTT. This gives the protein CASSEGRLTTNEKLFF. The genes are TRBV6-1 and TRBJ1-4; no firm D call. Germline CDR1 reads MNHNS; CDR2 reads SASEGT. The length of the CDR3 is 16 residues. The V gene lost 1 base and the J gene lost 0 bases, with 9 bases spanning the gap.

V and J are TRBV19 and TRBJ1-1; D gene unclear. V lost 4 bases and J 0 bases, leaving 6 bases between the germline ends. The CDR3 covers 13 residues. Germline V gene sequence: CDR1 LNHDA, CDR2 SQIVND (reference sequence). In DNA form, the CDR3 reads TGTGCCAGTAGTAGGGCTTTGAACACTGAAGCTTTCTTT. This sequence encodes CASSRALNTEAFF.

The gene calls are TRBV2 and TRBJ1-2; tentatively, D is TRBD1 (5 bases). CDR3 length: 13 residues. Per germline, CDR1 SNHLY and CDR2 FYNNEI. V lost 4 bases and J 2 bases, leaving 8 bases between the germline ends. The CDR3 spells CASSVRGNYGYTF. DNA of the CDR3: TGTGCCAGCAGTGTTCGGGGCAACTATGGCTACACCTTC.

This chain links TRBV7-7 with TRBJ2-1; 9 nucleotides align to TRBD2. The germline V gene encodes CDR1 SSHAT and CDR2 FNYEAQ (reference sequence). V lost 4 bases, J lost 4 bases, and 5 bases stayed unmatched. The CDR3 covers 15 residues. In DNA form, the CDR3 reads TGTGCCAGCAGCTCTCGACTAGCGGTGTACAATGAGCAGTTCTTC. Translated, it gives CASSSRLAVYNEQFF.

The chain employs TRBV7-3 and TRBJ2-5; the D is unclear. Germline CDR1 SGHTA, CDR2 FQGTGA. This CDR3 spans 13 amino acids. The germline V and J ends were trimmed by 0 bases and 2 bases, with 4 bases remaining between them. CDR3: CASSLTQQETQYF. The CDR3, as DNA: TGTGCCAGCAGCTTAACCCAGCAAGAGACCCAGTACTTC.

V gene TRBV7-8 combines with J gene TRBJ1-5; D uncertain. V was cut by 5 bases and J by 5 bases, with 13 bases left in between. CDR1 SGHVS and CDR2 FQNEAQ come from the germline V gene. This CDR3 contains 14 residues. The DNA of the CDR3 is TGTGCCAGCAGCCCAGACGGAATTGATCAGCCCCAGCATTTT. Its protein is CASSPDGIDQPQHF.

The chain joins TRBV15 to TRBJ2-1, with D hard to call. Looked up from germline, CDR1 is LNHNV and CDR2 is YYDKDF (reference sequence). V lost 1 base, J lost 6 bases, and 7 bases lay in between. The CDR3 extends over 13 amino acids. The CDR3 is CATSRVPSNEQFF. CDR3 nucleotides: TGTGCCACCAGCAGAGTACCAAGCAATGAGCAGTTCTTC. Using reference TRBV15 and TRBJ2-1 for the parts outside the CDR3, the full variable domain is DAMVIQNPRYQVTQFGKPVTLSCSQTLNHNVMYWYQQKSSQAPKLLFHYYDKDFNNEADTPDNFQSRRPNTSFCFLDIRSPGLGDTAMYLCATSRVPSNEQFFGPGTRLTVL.

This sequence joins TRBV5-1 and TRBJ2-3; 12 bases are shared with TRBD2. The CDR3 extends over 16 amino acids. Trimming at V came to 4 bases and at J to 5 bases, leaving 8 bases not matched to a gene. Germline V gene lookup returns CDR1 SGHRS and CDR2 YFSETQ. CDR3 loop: CASSGGLAGLGDTQYF. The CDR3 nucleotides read TGCGCCAGCAGCGGGGGACTAGCGGGCCTGGGAGATACGCAGTATTTT.

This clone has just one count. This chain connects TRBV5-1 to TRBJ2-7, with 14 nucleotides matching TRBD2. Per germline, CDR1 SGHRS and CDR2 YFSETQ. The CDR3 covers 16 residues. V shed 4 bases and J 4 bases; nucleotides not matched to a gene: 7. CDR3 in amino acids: CASSEIGTSGGYEQYF. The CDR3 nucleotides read TGCGCCAGCAGCGAGATTGGGACTAGCGGGGGTTACGAGCAGTACTTC.

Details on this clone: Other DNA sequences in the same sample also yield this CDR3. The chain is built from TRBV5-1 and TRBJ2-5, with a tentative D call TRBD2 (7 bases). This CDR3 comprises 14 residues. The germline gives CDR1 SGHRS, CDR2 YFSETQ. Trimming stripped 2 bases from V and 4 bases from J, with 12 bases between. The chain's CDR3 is CASSLGGGRETQYF. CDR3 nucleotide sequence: TGCGCCAGCAGCTTAGGGGGGGGGAGAGAGACCCAGTACTTC.

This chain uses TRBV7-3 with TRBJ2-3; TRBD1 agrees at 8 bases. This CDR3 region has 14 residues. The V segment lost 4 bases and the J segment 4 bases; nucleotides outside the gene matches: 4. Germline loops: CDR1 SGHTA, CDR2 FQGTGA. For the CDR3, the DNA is TGTGCCAGCAGCTACGGACAGGGAGCAGATACGCAGTATTTT. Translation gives CASSYGQGADTQYF.

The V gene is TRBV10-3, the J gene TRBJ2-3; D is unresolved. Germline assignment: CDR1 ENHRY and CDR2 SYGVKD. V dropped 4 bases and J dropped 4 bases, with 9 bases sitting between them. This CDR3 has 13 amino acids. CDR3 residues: CAISARLADTQYF. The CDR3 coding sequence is TGTGCCATCAGTGCCCGACTTGCAGATACGCAGTATTTT.

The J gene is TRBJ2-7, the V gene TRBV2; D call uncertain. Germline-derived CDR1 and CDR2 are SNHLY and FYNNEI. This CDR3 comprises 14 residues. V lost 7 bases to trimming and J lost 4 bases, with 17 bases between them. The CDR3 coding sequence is TGTGCCAGCACAACAAGCGCGAGGCTTTACGAGCAGTACTTC. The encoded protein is CASTTSARLYEQYF. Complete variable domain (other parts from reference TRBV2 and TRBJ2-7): EPEVTQTPSHQVTQMGQEVILRCVPISNHLYFYWYRQILGQKVEFLVSFYNNEISEKSEIFDDQFSVERPDGSNFTLKIRSTKLEDSAMYFCASTTSARLYEQYFGPGTRLTVT.

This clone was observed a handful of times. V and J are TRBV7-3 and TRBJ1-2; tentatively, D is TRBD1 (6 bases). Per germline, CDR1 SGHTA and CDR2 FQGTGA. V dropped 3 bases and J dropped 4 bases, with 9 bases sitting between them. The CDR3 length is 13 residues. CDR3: CASSFGQLYGYTF. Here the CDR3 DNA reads TGTGCCAGCAGCTTTGGACAGCTCTATGGCTACACCTTC.

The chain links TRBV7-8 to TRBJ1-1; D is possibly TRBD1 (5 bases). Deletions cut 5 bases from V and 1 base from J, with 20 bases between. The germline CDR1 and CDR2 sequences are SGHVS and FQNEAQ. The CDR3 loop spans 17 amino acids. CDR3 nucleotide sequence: TGTGCCAGCAGCCCCAGGGCTCGACAGTGGGAGAACACTGAAGCTTTCTTT. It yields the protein CASSPRARQWENTEAFF. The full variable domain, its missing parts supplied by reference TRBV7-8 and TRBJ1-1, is GAGVSQSPRYKVAKRGQDVALRCDPISGHVSLFWYQQALGQGPEFLTYFQNEAQLDKSGLPSDRFFAERPEGSVSTLKIQRTQQEDSAVYLCASSPRARQWENTEAFFGQGTRLTVV.

The CDR3 sequence: CASSLVSNTEAFF. CDR3 nucleotide sequence: TGCGCCAGCAGCTTGGTGTCGAACACTGAAGCTTTCTTT. This sequence joins TRBV5-1 and TRBJ1-1; D gene uncertain. V gave up 0 bases and J gave up 1 base, with 4 bases separating them. The CDR3 extends over 13 amino acids. Germline lookup yields CDR1 SGHRS and CDR2 YFSETQ.

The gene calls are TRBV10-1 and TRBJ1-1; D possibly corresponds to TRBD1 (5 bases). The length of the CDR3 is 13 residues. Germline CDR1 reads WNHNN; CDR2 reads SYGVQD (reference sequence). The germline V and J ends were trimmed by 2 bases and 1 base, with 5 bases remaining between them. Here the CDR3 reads CASSEGGNTEAFF. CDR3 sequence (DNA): TGCGCCAGCAGTGAGGGGGGGAACACTGAAGCTTTCTTT.

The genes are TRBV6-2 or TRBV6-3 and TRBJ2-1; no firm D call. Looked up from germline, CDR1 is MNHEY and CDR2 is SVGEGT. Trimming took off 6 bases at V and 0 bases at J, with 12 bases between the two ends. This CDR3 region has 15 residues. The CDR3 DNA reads TGTGCCAGCAGCAGTGCCTTGAGCTCCTACAATGAGCAGTTCTTC. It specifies CASSSALSSYNEQFF.

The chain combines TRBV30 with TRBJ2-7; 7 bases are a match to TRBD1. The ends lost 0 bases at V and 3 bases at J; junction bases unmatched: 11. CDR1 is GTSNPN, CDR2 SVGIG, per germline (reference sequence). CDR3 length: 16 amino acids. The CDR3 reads CAWSVELPGQNYEQYF. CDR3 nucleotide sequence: TGTGCCTGGAGTGTAGAACTACCGGGACAGAACTACGAGCAGTACTTC.

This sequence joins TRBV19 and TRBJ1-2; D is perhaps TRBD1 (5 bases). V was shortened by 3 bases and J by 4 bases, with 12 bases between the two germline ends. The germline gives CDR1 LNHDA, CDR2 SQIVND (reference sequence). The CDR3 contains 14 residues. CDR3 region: CASSMGPLGYGYTF. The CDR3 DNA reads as TGTGCCAGTAGTATGGGGCCTCTAGGCTATGGCTACACCTTC.

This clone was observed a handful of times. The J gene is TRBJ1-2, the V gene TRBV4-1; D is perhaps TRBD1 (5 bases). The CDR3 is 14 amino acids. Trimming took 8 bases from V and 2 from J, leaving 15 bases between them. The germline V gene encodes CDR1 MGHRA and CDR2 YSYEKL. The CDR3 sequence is CASGGPQANYGYTF. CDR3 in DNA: TGCGCCAGCGGGGGACCCCAGGCAAACTATGGCTACACCTTC.

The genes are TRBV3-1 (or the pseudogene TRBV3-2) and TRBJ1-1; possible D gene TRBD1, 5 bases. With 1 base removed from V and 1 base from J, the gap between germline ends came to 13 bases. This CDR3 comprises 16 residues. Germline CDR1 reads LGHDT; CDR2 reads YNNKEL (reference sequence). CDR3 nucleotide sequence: TGTGCCAGCAGCCAAGTAACCGGACAACGGAACACTGAAGCTTTCTTT. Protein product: CASSQVTGQRNTEAFF.

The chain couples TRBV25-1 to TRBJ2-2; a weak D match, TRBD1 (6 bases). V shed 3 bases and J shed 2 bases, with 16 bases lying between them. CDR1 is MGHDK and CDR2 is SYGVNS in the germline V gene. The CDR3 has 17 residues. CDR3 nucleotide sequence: TGTGCCAGCAGTGACCCCGGCAGGGGAGTTAACACCGGGGAGCTGTTTTTT. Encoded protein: CASSDPGRGVNTGELFF. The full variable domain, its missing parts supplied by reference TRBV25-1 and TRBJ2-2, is EADIYQTPRYLVIGTGKKITLECSQTMGHDKMYWYQQDPGMELHLIHYSYGVNSTEKGDLSSESTVSRIRTEHFPLTLESARPSHTSQYLCASSDPGRGVNTGELFFGEGSRLTVL.

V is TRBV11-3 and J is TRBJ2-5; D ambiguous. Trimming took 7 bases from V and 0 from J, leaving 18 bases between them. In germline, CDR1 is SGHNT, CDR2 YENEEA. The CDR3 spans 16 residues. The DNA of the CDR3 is TGTGCCAGCACCCAAAACCCCCCGGTTTACCAAGAGACCCAGTACTTC. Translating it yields CASTQNPPVYQETQYF.

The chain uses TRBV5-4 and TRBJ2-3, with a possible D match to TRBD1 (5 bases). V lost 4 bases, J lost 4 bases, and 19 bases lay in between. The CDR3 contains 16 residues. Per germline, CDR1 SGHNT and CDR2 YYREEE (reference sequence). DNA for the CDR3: TGTGCCAGCAGCCTCGGGCCAGATCGGACATCAGATACGCAGTATTTT. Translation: CASSLGPDRTSDTQYF. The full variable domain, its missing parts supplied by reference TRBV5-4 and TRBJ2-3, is ETGVTQSPTHLIKTRGQQVTLRCSSQSGHNTVSWYQQALGQGPQFIFQYYREEENGRGNFPPRFSGLQFPNYSSELNVNALELDDSALYLCASSLGPDRTSDTQYFGPGTRLTVL.

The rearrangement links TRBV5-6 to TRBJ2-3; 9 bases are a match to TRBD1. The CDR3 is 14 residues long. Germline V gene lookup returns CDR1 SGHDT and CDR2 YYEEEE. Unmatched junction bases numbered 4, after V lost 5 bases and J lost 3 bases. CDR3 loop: CASRGTGLTDTQYF. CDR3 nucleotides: TGTGCCAGCAGAGGGACAGGGTTAACAGATACGCAGTATTTT.